This TCR beta chain appears in the sequencing data of a study of beta chain features in type 1 diabetes. Whole-study findings and limits: People with Type 1 diabetes carried modestly yet significantly shorter TCRB CDR3s in all four CD4+ subsets.

In the case of this clone: Antigen: not known.

Per germline, CDR1 SGHTA and CDR2 FQGNSA. After removal of 5 bases from V and 2 bases from J, the junction contained 6 bases not matched to a gene. The CDR3 length is 15 residues. Reverse transcribing all isolated RNA meant expressed TCRB transcripts were sequenced. Assay: immunoSEQ multiplex PCR; the TCRdb copy retains only in-frame clones and omits some. The sample lists more than 300,000 clones, 10% to 15% seen once, with around 0.0099% in the top ten. The chain is built from TRBV7-2 and TRBJ2-7, with 10 bases fitting TRBD2. The receptor's source is a woman between 18 and 29 years old with type 1 diabetes. Input material: naive CD4+ T cells from blood. DNA for the CDR3: TGTGCCAGCAGCCGGTCTAGCGGGGGTACCTACGAGCAGTACTTC. Translation: CASSRSSGGTYEQYF.